The entry that follows covers one T cell receptor (beta chain) sequence. Original data processing: Estimation of nucleated cell counts was performed using reference gene primer amplification. Sequenced by immunoSEQ multiplex PCR; TCRdb stores in-frame clones only, minus some. V and J calls and clone size are as listed in that table; D and trimming were resolved from the DNA. The sample has 650,000 to 800,000 clones, more than 80% seen once. The sample originates from a study of blood T cell repertoires in COVID-19. Study in general: Researchers got acute and convalescent COVID-19 samples from the United States, Italy and Spain. Sample material is recorded as cDNA or gDNA derived from T cells, B-cell-depleted T cells, or PBMCs.

Looked up from germline, CDR1 is LGHNA and CDR2 is YNFKEQ. The CDR3 is 16 residues long. The V end was cut by 0 bases, the J end by 4 bases, with 15 bases between. The chain employs TRBV4-2 and TRBJ1-2; a possible D gene is TRBD1 (5 bases). This sequence was found in a woman between 18 and 29 years old with acute or convalescent COVID-19. The material sequenced was peripheral blood. The CDR3 DNA reads as TGTGCCAGCAGCCAAGAAGGGGCCCCACCTCTCTATGGCTACACCTTC. It encodes CASSQEGAPPLYGYTF.